The clone carrying this TCR beta chain was observed a handful of times. Antigen unknown. The source of the sample is a study of CD8 T cells in ankylosing spondylitis. Broader study findings: Blood from ankylosing spondylitis patients appeared to carry a characteristic eight-variant TCR beta motif.

Each CDR3 protein gets one entry after TCRdb re-called the 5' RACE reads with MiXCR. Here the sample spans under 150,000 distinct CDR3 sequences, approximately 13% being singletons. Trimming shortened V by 1 base and J by 5 bases, and 14 bases separated the two germline ends. Germline CDR1 is SEHNR and CDR2 is FQNEAQ (reference sequence). This CDR3 is 16 amino acids long. The chain is built from TRBV7-9 and TRBJ1-4; maybe TRBD1 (6 bases). The sample was blood, either unsorted or a sorted T cell fraction (not recorded which). The clonotype comes from a female donor with ankylosing spondylitis or in good health (not recorded which). The CDR3 DNA is TGTGCCAGCAGCTTAGGAGCGGGGACATTGAATGAAAAACTGTTTTTT. Its protein product is CASSLGAGTLNEKLFF.